This TCR beta chain appears in the sequencing data of a study of T cell responses to AZD1222 COVID-19 vaccine. Overall study results and limits: Possibly, clonal diversity was underestimated; donors were largely white British and included more females. Spike as a whole was targeted by vaccine-associated CD4 TCRs, dominant at 160-218 and 743-854. Spike-specific TCR repertoires showed rising breadth and depth after two AZD1222 doses.

Libraries were prepared by immunoSEQ multiplex PCR; TCRdb keeps only in-frame clonotypes and omits some of them. The sample lists 120,000 or so clones, about 90% occurring once. This clone is a singleton in its sample. Its antigen remains unknown. CDR1 ENHRY and CDR2 SYGVKD come from the germline V gene. CDR3 length equals 13 residues. The V end was cut by 9 bases, the J end by 3 bases, with 12 bases between. This rearrangement joins TRBV10-3 to TRBJ2-1; perhaps TRBD2 as D (6 bases). The sequences come from peripheral blood, collected on day 0 of AZD1222 vaccination. This clonotype was sampled from an adult in good health. This CDR3 reads CAITRGDYNEQFF. As DNA, the CDR3 is TGTGCCATAACGCGGGGCGACTACAATGAGCAGTTCTTC.